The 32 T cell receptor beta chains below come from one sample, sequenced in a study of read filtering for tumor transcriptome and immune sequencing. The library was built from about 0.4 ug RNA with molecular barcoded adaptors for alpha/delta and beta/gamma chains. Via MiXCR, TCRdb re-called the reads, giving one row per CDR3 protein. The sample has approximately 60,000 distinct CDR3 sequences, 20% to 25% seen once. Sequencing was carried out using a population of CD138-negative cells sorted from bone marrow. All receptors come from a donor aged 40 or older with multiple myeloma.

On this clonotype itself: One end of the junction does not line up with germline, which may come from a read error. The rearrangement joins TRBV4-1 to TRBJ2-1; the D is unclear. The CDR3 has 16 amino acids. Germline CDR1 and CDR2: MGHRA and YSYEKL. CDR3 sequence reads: CSSIQDPASSYNEQFF. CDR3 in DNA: TGCTCCAGCATCCAAGATCCCGCTAGCTCCTACAATGAGCAGTTCTTC.

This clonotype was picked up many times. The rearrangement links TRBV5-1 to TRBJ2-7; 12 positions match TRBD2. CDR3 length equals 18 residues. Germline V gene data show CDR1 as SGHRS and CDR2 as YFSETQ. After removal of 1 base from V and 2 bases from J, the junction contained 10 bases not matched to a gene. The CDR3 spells CASSLSASGGADPYEQYF. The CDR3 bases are TGCGCCAGCAGCTTGTCTGCTAGCGGGGGGGCCGACCCCTACGAGCAGTACTTC. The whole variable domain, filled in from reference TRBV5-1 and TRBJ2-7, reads KAGVTQTPRYLIKTRGQQVTLSCSPISGHRSVSWYQQTPGQGLQFLFEYFSETQRNKGNFPGRFSGRQFSNSRSEMNVSTLELGDSALYLCASSLSASGGADPYEQYFGPGTRLTVT.

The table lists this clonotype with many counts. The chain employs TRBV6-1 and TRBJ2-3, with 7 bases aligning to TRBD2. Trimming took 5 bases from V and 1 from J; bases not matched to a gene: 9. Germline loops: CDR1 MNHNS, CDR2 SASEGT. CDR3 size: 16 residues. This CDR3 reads CASSYVGGLGTDTQYF. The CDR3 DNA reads TGTGCCAGCAGTTACGTGGGAGGGTTGGGCACAGATACGCAGTATTTT.

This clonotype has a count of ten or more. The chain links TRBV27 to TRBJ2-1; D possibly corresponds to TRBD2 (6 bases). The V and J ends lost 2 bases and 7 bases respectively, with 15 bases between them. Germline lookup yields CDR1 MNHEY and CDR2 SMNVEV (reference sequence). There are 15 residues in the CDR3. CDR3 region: CASSLVGSSGNEQFF. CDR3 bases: TGTGCCAGCAGTTTAGTCGGGAGTAGTGGAAATGAGCAGTTCTTC.

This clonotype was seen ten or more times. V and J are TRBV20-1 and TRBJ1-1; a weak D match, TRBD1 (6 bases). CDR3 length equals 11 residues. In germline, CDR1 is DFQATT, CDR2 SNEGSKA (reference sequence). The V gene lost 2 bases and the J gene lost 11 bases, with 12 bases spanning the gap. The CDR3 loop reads CSARQGRVAFF. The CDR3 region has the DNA TGCAGTGCTAGACAGGGGAGGGTGGCTTTCTTT.

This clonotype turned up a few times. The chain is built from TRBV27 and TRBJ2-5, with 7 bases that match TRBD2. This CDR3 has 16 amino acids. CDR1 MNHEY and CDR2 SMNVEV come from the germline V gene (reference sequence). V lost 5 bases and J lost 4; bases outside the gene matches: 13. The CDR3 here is CASSPLRTRSAETQYF. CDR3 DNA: TGTGCCAGCAGTCCCCTCCGGACTAGAAGTGCAGAGACCCAGTACTTC.

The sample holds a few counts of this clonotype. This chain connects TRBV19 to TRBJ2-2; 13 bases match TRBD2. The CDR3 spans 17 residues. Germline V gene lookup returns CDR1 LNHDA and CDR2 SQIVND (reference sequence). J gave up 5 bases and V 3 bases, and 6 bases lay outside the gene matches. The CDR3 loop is CASSIRPGLAGTGELFF. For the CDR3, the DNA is TGTGCCAGTAGTATTCGCCCGGGACTAGCGGGGACCGGGGAGCTGTTTTTT. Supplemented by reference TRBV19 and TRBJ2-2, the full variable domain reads DGGITQSPKYLFRKEGQNVTLSCEQNLNHDAMYWYRQDPGQGLRLIYYSQIVNDFQKGDIAEGYSVSREKKESFPLTVTSAQKNPTAFYLCASSIRPGLAGTGELFFGEGSRLTVL.

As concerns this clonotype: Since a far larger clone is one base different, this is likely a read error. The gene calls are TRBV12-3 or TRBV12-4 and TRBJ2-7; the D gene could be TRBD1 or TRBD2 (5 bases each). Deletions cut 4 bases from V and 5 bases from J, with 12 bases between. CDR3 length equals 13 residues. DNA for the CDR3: TGTGCCAGCAGTTACTCAGGGACCGACGAGCAGTACTTC. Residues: CASSYSGTDEQYF.

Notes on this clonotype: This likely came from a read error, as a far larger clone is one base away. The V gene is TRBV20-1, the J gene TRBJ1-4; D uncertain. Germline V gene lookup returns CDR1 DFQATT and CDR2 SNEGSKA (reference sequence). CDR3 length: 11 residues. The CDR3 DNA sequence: TGCAGTGCCCTATTAGGCGGTACGCTGTATTTT. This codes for CSALLGGTLYF.

CDR3 coding DNA: TGTGCCAGCAGTTCCCAACGGCTAAACTATGGCTACACCTTC. Amino acid sequence: CASSSQRLNYGYTF. The rearrangement uses TRBV6-5 and TRBJ1-2; D is unresolved. Trimming stripped 4 bases from V and 2 bases from J, with 11 bases between. CDR3 length equals 14 residues. Germline CDR1 MNHEY, CDR2 SVGAGI.

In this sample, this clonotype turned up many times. CDR3 in DNA: TGCGCCAGCATCGACAGGGGGCCTCATCGAGGGGAGCTGTTTTTT. It codes for CASIDRGPHRGELFF. The chain couples TRBV4-1 to TRBJ2-2, with TRBD1 matching 10 bases. Trimming at V came to 7 bases and at J to 8 bases, leaving 10 bases not matched to a gene. The CDR3 has 15 amino acids. Germline V gives CDR1 MGHRA, CDR2 YSYEKL.

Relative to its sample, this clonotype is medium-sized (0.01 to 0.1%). CDR3: CSARLGNSYNEQFF. CDR3 coding DNA: TGCAGTGCCCGGCTGGGGAACTCCTACAATGAGCAGTTCTTC. J is TRBJ2-1 and V is TRBV20-1, with no clear D. The CDR3 runs 14 residues. Between the trimmed V and J ends, which lost 6 bases and 0 bases, there was a span of 12 bases. Germline loops: CDR1 DFQATT, CDR2 SNEGSKA (reference sequence).

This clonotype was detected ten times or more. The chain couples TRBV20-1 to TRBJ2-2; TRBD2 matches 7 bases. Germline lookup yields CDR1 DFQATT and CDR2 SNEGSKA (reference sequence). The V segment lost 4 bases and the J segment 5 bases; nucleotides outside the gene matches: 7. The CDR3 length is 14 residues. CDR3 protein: CSAISGPLTGELFF. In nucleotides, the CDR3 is TGCAGTGCTATTAGCGGGCCCTTAACCGGGGAGCTGTTTTTT.

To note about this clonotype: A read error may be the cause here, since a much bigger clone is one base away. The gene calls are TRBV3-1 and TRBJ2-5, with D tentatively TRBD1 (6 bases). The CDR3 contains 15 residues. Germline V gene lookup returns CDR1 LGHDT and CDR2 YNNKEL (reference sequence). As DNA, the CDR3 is TGTGTCAGCAGCCTACAGGGAACCTTACAAGAGACCCAGTACTTC. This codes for CVSSLQGTLQETQYF.

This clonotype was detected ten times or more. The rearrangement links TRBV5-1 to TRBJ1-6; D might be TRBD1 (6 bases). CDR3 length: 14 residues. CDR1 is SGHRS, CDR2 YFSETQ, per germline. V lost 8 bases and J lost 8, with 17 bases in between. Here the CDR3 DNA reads TGCGCCAGTACAAAGCTTGGGGGGCATTCACCCCTCCACTTT. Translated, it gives CASTKLGGHSPLHF.

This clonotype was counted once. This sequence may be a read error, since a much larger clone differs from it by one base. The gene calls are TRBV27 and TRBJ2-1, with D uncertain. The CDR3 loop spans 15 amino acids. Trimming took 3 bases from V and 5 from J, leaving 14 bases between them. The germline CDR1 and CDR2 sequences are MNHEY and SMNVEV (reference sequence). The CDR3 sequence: CASSLAERSHNEQFF. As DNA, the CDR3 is TGTGCCAGCAGTTTGGCAGAACGATCCCACAATGAGCAGTTCTTC.

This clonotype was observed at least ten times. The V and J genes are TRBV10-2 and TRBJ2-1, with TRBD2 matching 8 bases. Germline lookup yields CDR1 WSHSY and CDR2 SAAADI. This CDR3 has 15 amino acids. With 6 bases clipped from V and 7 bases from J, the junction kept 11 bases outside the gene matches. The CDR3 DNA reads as TGCGCCAGCAGCAGTCCCGGGACTAGGAATAATGAGCAGTTCTTC. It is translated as CASSSPGTRNNEQFF.

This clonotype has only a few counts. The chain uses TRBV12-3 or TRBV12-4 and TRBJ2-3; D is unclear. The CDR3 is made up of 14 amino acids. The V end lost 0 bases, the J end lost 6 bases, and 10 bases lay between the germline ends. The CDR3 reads CASSLASSVDTQYF. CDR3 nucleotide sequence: TGTGCCAGCAGTTTAGCATCCTCGGTGGATACGCAGTATTTT.

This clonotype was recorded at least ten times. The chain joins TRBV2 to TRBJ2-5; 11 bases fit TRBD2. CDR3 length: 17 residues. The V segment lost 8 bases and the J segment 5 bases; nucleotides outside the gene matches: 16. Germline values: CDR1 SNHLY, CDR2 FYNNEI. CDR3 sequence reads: CASSPLSSGRAGETQYF. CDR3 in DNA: TGTGCCAGCTCCCCACTGAGTAGCGGGAGGGCCGGGGAGACCCAGTACTTC. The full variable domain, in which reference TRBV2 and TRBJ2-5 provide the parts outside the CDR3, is EPEVTQTPSHQVTQMGQEVILRCVPISNHLYFYWYRQILGQKVEFLVSFYNNEISEKSEIFDDQFSVERPDGSNFTLKIRSTKLEDSAMYFCASSPLSSGRAGETQYFGPGTRLLVL.

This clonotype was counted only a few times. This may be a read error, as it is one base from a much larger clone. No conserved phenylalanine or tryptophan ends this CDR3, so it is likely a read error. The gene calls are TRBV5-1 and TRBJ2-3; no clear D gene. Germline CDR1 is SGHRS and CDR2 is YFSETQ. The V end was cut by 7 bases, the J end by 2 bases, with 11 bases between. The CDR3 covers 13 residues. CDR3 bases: TGCGCCAGCCACCGGGCCACCACAGATACGCAGTATTCT. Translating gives CASHRATTDTQYS.

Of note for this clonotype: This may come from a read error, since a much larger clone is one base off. The CDR3 is CAGSPGSYQETQYF. CDR3 coding DNA: TGTGCCGGCAGTCCGGGATCTTACCAAGAGACCCAGTACTTC. V is TRBV12-3 or TRBV12-4 and J is TRBJ2-5, with D possibly matching TRBD2 (5 bases). The CDR3 loop spans 14 amino acids.

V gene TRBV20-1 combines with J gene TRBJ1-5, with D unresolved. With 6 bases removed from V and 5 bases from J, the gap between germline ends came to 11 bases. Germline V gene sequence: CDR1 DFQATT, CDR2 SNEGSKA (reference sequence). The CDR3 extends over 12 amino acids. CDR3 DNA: TGCAGTGCCGACGGGTATGATCAGCCCCAGCATTTT. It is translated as CSADGYDQPQHF.

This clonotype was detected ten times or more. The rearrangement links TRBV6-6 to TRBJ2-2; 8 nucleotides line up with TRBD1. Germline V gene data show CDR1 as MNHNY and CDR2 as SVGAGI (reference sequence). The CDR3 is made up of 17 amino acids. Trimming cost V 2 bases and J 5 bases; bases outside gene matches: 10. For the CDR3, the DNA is TGTGCCAGCAGTTACCCCCTGGACAGGGTCGGGACCGGGGAGCTGTTTTTT. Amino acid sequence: CASSYPLDRVGTGELFF.

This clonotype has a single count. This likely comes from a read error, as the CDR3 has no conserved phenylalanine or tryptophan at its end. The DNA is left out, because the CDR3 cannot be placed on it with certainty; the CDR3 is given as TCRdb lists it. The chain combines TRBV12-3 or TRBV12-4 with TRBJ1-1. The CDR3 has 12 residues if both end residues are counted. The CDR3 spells CASSLRRTEVFI.

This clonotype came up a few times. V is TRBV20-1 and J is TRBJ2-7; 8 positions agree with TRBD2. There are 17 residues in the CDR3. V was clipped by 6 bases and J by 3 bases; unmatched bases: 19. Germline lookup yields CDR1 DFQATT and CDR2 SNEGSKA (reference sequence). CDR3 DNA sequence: TGCAGTGCCCGGCCGGCTAGCGGGTCCACACAACTCTACGAGCAGTACTTC. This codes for CSARPASGSTQLYEQYF.

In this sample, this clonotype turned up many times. CDR3 loop: CSATLLMTTAYNEQFF. The CDR3 bases are TGCAGTGCTACCCTCTTGATGACTACAGCCTACAATGAGCAGTTCTTC. The J gene is TRBJ2-1, the V gene TRBV20-1; D might be TRBD2 (5 bases). V was shortened by 4 bases and J by 2 bases, with 18 bases between the two germline ends. This CDR3 has 16 amino acids. CDR1 and CDR2 from the germline V gene are DFQATT and SNEGSKA (reference sequence).

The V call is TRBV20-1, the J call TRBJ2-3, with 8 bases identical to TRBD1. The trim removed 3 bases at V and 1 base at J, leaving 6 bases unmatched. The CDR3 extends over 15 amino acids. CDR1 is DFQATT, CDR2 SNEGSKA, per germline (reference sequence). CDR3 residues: CSASEVTGGTDTQYF. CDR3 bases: TGCAGTGCTAGTGAAGTGACAGGGGGCACAGATACGCAGTATTTT.

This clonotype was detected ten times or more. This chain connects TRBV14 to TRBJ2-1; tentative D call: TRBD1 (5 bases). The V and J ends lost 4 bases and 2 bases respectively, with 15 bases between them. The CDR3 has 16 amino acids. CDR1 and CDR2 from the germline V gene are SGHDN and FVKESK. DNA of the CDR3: TGTGCCAGCAGCCCCCGTACAGGTGGAACCTACAATGAGCAGTTCTTC. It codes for CASSPRTGGTYNEQFF.

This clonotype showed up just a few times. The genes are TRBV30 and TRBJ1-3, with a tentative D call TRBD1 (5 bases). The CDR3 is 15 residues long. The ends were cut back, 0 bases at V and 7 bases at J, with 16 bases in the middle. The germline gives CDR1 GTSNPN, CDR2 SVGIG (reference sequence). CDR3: CAWSVGDGTGNTIYF. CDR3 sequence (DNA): TGTGCCTGGAGTGTAGGCGACGGGACGGGGAACACCATATATTTT.

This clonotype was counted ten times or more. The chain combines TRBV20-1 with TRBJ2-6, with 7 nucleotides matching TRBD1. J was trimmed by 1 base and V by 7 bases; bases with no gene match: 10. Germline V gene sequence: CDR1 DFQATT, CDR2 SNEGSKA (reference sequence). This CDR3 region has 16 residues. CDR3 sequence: CSGATGRPSGANVLTF. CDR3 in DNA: TGCAGTGGGGCGACAGGGCGCCCTTCTGGGGCCAACGTCCTGACTTTC.

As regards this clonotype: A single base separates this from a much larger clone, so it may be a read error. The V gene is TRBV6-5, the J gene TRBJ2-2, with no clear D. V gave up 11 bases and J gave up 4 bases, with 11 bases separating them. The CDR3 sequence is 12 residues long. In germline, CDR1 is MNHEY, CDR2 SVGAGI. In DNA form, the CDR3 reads TGTGCCCGCTACCCTAGCACCGGGGAGCTGTTTTTT. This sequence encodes CARYPSTGELFF.

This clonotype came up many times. Here the CDR3 reads CASSKTGDEFEAFF. As DNA, the CDR3 is TGTGCCAGCAGTAAGACAGGAGACGAATTTGAAGCTTTCTTT. This chain connects TRBV6-6 to TRBJ1-1; D perhaps matches TRBD1 (6 bases). The CDR3 totals 14 residues. V was shortened by 5 bases and J by 7 bases, with 17 bases between the two germline ends. Per germline, CDR1 MNHNY and CDR2 SVGAGI (reference sequence).